The 2 T cell receptor beta chains reported below all come from one sample, sequenced in a study of CD8 T cells in Susac syndrome. It was with random hexamers that 0.5 to 1 ug RNA was reverse transcribed. TCRdb fed the immunoSEQ multiplex PCR reads into MiXCR, producing one record per CDR3 protein. The table has 80,000 or so distinct CDR3 sequences, approximately 94% seen once. Sequencing was done on a sample of CD4+ T cells from PBMCs. These receptors were obtained from a human donor with Susac syndrome.

V gene TRBV2 combines with J gene TRBJ1-6; D is perhaps TRBD1 (5 bases). Trimming removed 6 bases from V and 7 bases from J, with 13 bases in between. Germline-derived CDR1 and CDR2 are SNHLY and FYNNEI. The CDR3 covers 14 residues. CDR3 loop: CASRSGTGNSPLHF. DNA for the CDR3: TGTGCCAGCAGGAGCGGGACGGGGAATTCACCCCTCCACTTT.

This chain joins TRBV9 and TRBJ2-5; 7 bases fit TRBD2. Germline V gives CDR1 SGDLS, CDR2 YYNGEE. V dropped 0 bases and J dropped 2; count of bases not matched to a gene: 7. This CDR3 is built from 16 residues. CDR3 in DNA: TGTGCCAGCAGCGTAGCAGCGGGACTACGACAAGAGACCCAGTACTTC. Protein product: CASSVAAGLRQETQYF.